The present entry profiles one T cell receptor beta chain with its context. What antigen it recognizes has not been identified. No base quality information exists; no much larger clone differs at one position. There are 15 amino acids in the CDR3, from cysteine to phenylalanine inclusive. This entry keeps only the CDR3 DNA: 45 bases, framed from base 1. Based on the germline V gene, the CDR1 and CDR2 sequences are KGHSH and LQKENI. Reading the label with the study, this specimen's time point is: cells obtained before transplantation from donor or recipient. CD3+CD4+ and CD3+CD8+ populations were FACS-sorted from unstimulated pre-transplant donor and recipient cells taken from spleen or lymph nodes. This entry comes from a study of graft-versus-host responses after intestinal transplantation (dated by TCRdb to about 2021). About the study as a whole: Recipients received multivisceral, liver-intestinal, or isolated intestinal transplants. Every recipient was given anti-thymocyte globulin induction, then maintenance tacrolimus and steroids for approximately 3 years. After intestinal transplantation, graft-versus-host and host-versus-graft alloreactive T cell clones in the graft, circulation and bone marrow were tracked using bulk TCR-beta CDR3 sequencing. To identify alloreactive clones, pre-transplant mixed lymphocyte reaction products were sequenced and then compared with unstimulated pre-transplant donor and recipient T cells. Of the 20 to 25 intestinal transplant recipients enrolled in the cohort, one of whom was a retransplant, a few patients without pretransplant specimens were excluded. A peak of at least 4% donor T cells among recipient peripheral blood mononuclear cells was the definition used for donor T cell macrochimerism. Instead of going to the commercial service, samples from three later patients were sequenced in-house on an Illumina MiSeq and processed with MiXCR. The research as a whole found: The relatively low number and heterogeneity of intestinal transplant patients limited the conclusions. GvH clones were detected in recipient bone marrow, and some of these GvH clones were observed earlier in ileal mucosa or blood, consistent with an intestinal mucosal origin. In the allografts of patients with donor T cell macrochimerism, GvH to HvG T cell clonal ratios were high. Early after transplant, declines in HvG clones were associated with peak levels of circulating GvH clones.

The library was produced with the immunoSEQ multiplex PCR assay. For most patients, genomic DNA was isolated with the Qiagen DNeasy Blood and Tissue Kit and sent frozen to Adaptive Biotechnologies for TCR sequencing. Adaptive Biotechnologies carried out high-throughput TCR-beta CDR3 sequencing of genomic DNA for most patients. On the study's bioinformatics: TCR sequencing data for over 15 patients were retrieved from Adaptive's ImmunoSEQ software; three other patients were processed with MiXCR and VDJtools. CD4 versus CD8 sorting errors were corrected by removing sequences found in both subsets at a frequency ratio below 5:1. Because the origin of CDR3 nucleotide sequences shared between donor and recipient could not be assigned, those sequences were removed. Alloreactive clones required at least 2-fold expansion over unstimulated cells and minimum CFSE-low frequency of 0.002% (template counts) or 0.001% (read counts). Clones detected in sequenced pre-transplant spleen, lymph node, or MLR CFSE-low populations of the donor or recipient were defined as mappable. The cumulative frequency of alloreactive clones was calculated as a percentage of all sequences, weighted by copy number. TCRdb re-hosts the immuneACCESS table, in-frame sequences only. Its copies lack some clones; in the studies checked, an unresolved V gene accounts for under half of them, and the cause for the rest is not known. The D gene and trimming were derived from the DNA, and the V and J assignments and clone size from that table. In all, the sample holds 90,000 to 120,000 clones, and approximately 86% of those were seen once. Of the sample, about 0.7% is held by the ten largest clones.

The chain uses TRBV18 and TRBJ2-5; the D region possibly corresponds to TRBD2 (6 bases align). The closer fit of TRBJ2-7 to the DNA end suggests the J call may be wrong. The sample consisted of unstimulated CD4+ T cells sorted from spleen or lymph node cells, taken before transplant. The clonotype originates from a human donor who was the organ donor for an intestinal transplant. The DNA reads TGTGCCAGCTCACCAGCGGGCGGGATTGGGTACGAGCAGTACTTC. Protein translation: CASSPAGGIGYEQYF.